This is a list of T cell receptor beta chains from one sample in a study of early T cells in non-severe SARS-CoV-2 infection. In TCRdb, the 5' RACE reads were re-called with MiXCR into one record per CDR3 protein. The sample holds 80,000 or so distinct CDR3 sequences, about 12% seen once. Material: whole blood. The source is an adult who was a healthcare worker with PCR-confirmed SARS-CoV-2 infection or an uninfected control (not recorded which). CDR3s include the opening cysteine and the closing phenylalanine or tryptophan. The D gene is left open where the match is weak. Size is stated for part of the rows, as once, few or many counts, or as a class when the clone is expanded.

>.|TRBV9|TRBJ1-2|.
CASSRRGNYGYTF
TGTGCCAGCAGCCGCAGGGGAAACTATGGCTACACCTTC
>.|TRBV28|TRBJ2-4|many
CASSSRVQGAKNIQYF
TGTGCCAGCAGTTCACGAGTCCAGGGAGCCAAAAACATTCAGTACTTC
>TRBD2|TRBV18|TRBJ2-2|.
CASSPSTSGTGGELFF
TGTGCCAGCTCACCAAGTACTAGCGGGACAGGCGGGGAGCTGTTTTTT
>TRBD2|TRBV20-1|TRBJ2-5|.
CSARDEASGGLQETQYF
TGCAGTGCTAGAGATGAGGCTAGCGGGGGGCTACAAGAGACCCAGTACTTC
>.|TRBV20-1|TRBJ2-1|many
CSARVVWLPNEQFF
TGCAGTGCTAGAGTGGTTTGGCTTCCCAATGAGCAGTTCTTC
>.|TRBV20-1|TRBJ1-5|few
CSASTWGNQPQHF
TGCAGTGCCTCGACTTGGGGCAATCAGCCCCAGCATTTT
>.|TRBV4-1|TRBJ1-2|many
CASSQEEANYGYTF
TGCGCCAGCAGCCAAGAGGAAGCGAACTATGGCTACACCTTC
>.|TRBV18|TRBJ1-4|many
CASSPGRQQANEKLFF
TGTGCCAGCTCACCGGGACGTCAGCAGGCTAATGAAAAACTGTTTTTT
>TRBD2|TRBV28|TRBJ2-3|many
CASSLTSILAGETDTQYF
TGTGCCAGCAGCCTAACCTCAATTCTAGCGGGAGAAACAGATACGCAGTATTTT
>.|TRBV7-9|TRBJ2-7|few
CAAAYGAGREQYF
TGTGCCGCAGCTTACGGGGCAGGGCGCGAGCAGTACTTC
>TRBD1|TRBV27|TRBJ1-2|few
CASSPDRDYTYTF
TGTGCCAGCAGTCCTGACAGGGATTATACCTACACCTTC
>.|TRBV20-1|TRBJ2-5|few
CSAIQRRIRETQYF
TGCAGTGCTATCCAGCGGCGCATCCGGGAGACCCAGTACTTC
>.|TRBV29-1|TRBJ2-1|.
CSVGHNEQFF
TGCAGCGTTGGCCACAATGAGCAGTTCTTC
>.|TRBV28|TRBJ1-4|few
CASISPGATNEKLFF
TGTGCCAGCATCTCTCCGGGTGCAACTAATGAAAAACTGTTTTTT
>.|TRBV6-1|TRBJ1-6|once
CASSADGDPKADYNSPLHF
TGTGCCAGCAGTGCCGACGGGGATCCTAAGGCAGACTATAATTCACCCCTCCACTTT
>TRBD2|TRBV2|TRBJ2-7|.
CASRRDSAGEQYF
TGTGCCAGCAGACGGGACTCAGCGGGGGAGCAGTACTTC
>.|TRBV21-1|TRBJ1-1|.
CASSFPTEPQGAFMNTEAFF
TGTGCCAGCAGCTTCCCGACGGAACCACAGGGGGCCTTCATGAACACTGAAGCTTTCTTT